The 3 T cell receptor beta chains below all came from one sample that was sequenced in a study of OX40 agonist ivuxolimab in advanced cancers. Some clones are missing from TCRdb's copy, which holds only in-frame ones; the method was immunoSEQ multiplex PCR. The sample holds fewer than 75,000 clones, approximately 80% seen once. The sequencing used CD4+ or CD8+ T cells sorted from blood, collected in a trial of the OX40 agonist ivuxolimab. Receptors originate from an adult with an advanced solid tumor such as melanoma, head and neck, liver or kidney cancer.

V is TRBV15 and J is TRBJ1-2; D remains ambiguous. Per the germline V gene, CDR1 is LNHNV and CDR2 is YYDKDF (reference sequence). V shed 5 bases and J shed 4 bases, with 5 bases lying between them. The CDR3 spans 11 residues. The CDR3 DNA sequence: TGTGCCACCAGCCGGGGCTATGGCTACACCTTC. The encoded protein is CATSRGYGYTF.

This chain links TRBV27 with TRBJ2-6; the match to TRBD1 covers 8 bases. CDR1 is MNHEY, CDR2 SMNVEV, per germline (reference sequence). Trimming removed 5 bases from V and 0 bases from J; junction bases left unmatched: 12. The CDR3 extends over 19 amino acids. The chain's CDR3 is CASSIGQGRLPSGANVLTF. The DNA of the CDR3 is TGTGCCAGCAGTATCGGACAGGGAAGGCTACCCTCTGGGGCCAACGTCCTGACTTTC. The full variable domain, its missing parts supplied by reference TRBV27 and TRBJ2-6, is EAQVTQNPRYLITVTGKKLTVTCSQNMNHEYMSWYRQDPGLGLRQIYYSMNVEVTDKGDVPEGYKVSRKEKRNFPLILESPSPNQTSLYFCASSIGQGRLPSGANVLTFGAGSRLTVL.

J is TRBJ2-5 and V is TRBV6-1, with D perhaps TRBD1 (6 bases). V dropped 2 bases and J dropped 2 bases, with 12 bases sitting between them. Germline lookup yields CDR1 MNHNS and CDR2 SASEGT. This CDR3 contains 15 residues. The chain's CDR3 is CASSENRVEQETQYF. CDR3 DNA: TGTGCCAGCAGTGAAAACAGGGTGGAGCAAGAGACCCAGTACTTC.